What follows are 9 T cell receptor beta chains derived from one specimen sequenced in a study of shared clonotypes between healthy human individuals. Assay used: immunoSEQ multiplex PCR; TCRdb lists only in-frame clones, some missing. The repertoire holds approximately 2.5 million clones, with 80% to 95% as singletons. Sequences were obtained from naive CD4+ T cells from PBMCs. Subset defined: CD45RA+ positively selected. The receptors were gathered from a man aged 18 to 30 in good health. Some clones in this sample may be carry-over from other donors' samples.

This clone was seen just once. The V and J genes are TRBV19 and TRBJ1-4; a weak D match, TRBD1 (5 bases). The CDR3 contains 12 residues. Germline V CDR1 and CDR2: LNHDA, SQIVND (reference sequence). Trimming left V 6 bases short and J 8 bases short, with 10 bases between. The CDR3: CASSPAGEKLFF. CDR3 sequence (DNA): TGTGCCAGTAGCCCCGCAGGGGAAAAACTGTTTTTT. The whole variable domain, remainder taken from reference TRBV19 and TRBJ1-4, is DGGITQSPKYLFRKEGQNVTLSCEQNLNHDAMYWYRQDPGQGLRLIYYSQIVNDFQKGDIAEGYSVSREKKESFPLTVTSAQKNPTAFYLCASSPAGEKLFFGSGTQLSVL.

The rearrangement links TRBV5-1 to TRBJ2-2, with D possibly being TRBD1 (5 bases). CDR1 and CDR2 from the germline V gene are SGHRS and YFSETQ. CDR3 length equals 18 residues. The germline V and J ends were trimmed by 4 bases and 2 bases, with 21 bases remaining between them. CDR3: CASSPDEWTYQNTGELFF. CDR3 DNA sequence: TGCGCCAGCAGCCCCGATGAGTGGACATATCAAAACACCGGGGAGCTGTTTTTT. The complete variable domain, with remaining parts taken from reference TRBV5-1 and TRBJ2-2, reads KAGVTQTPRYLIKTRGQQVTLSCSPISGHRSVSWYQQTPGQGLQFLFEYFSETQRNKGNFPGRFSGRQFSNSRSEMNVSTLELGDSALYLCASSPDEWTYQNTGELFFGEGSRLTVL.

The chain employs TRBV12-1 and TRBJ1-2; the table's TRBD1 call for D was not verified on the DNA. TRBV12-1 is annotated as a pseudogene. This CDR3 contains 17 residues. The CDR3 reads CASSLNRDRVIVWGYTF. The DNA for the CDR3 is TGTGCCAGCAGCTTGAACCGGGACAGGGTTATTGTATGGGGCTACACCTTC.

This rearrangement joins TRBV27 to TRBJ1-3, with D unclear. Per the germline V gene, CDR1 is MNHEY and CDR2 is SMNVEV (reference sequence). This CDR3 contains 14 residues. V shed 0 bases and J shed 8 bases, with 11 bases lying between them. The CDR3 DNA follows: TGTGCCAGCAGTTTATCACCGTCCGACGACACCATATATTTT. The encoded protein is CASSLSPSDDTIYF.

A note on this clone: Other DNA sequences in the sample encode the same CDR3. The V gene is TRBV7-3, the J gene TRBJ2-1; 10 bases fit TRBD2. Germline CDR1 reads SGHTA; CDR2 reads FQGTGA. This CDR3 spans 15 amino acids. V lost 2 bases and J lost 4; bases outside the gene matches: 2. In DNA, the CDR3 is TGTGCCAGCAGCTTAGGACTAGCGGTATACAATGAGCAGTTCTTC. This translates into CASSLGLAVYNEQFF. Combining the CDR3 with reference TRBV7-3 and TRBJ2-1 gives the whole variable domain GAGVSQTPSNKVTEKGKYVELRCDPISGHTALYWYRQSLGQGPEFLIYFQGTGAADDSGLPNDRFFAVRPEGSVSTLKIQRTERGDSAVYLCASSLGLAVYNEQFFGPGTRLTVL.

The chain has TRBV4-1 and TRBJ2-2; TRBD1 matches at 7 bases. The CDR3 has 16 amino acids. Losses at the gene ends were 4 bases for V and 7 bases for J; bases not matched to a gene: 12. Germline-derived CDR1 and CDR2 are MGHRA and YSYEKL. This chain's CDR3 is CASSRQPGQRHGELFF. The CDR3 bases are TGCGCCAGCAGCCGTCAACCGGGACAGAGGCACGGGGAGCTGTTTTTT.

This clone was seen just once. Other nucleotide sequences from this sample produce the same CDR3. This chain links TRBV18 with TRBJ1-5, with 7 bases identical to TRBD1. V lost 6 bases, J lost 5 bases, and 4 bases stayed unmatched. The CDR3 has 13 amino acids. CDR1 and CDR2 (germline): KGHSH, LQKENI. DNA of the CDR3: TGTGCCAGCTCCCCGGACAGGTATCAGCCCCAGCATTTT. It codes for CASSPDRYQPQHF.

The V call is TRBV11-2, the J call TRBJ2-7; TRBD1 aligns across 10 bases. This CDR3 spans 15 amino acids. Germline V gives CDR1 SGHAT, CDR2 FQNNGV. Germline trimming cut 3 bases from V and 5 bases from J; bases unmatched to any gene: 7. In DNA form, the CDR3 reads TGTGCCAGCAGCTTCGACCGGGACAGGGGCGACGAGCAGTACTTC. Translating gives CASSFDRDRGDEQYF.

V and J are TRBV2 and TRBJ2-5, with D possibly TRBD1 on 6 matching bases. This CDR3 has 15 residues. The germline V gene has CDR1 SNHLY and CDR2 FYNNEI. The ends were cut back, 6 bases at V and 7 bases at J, with 21 bases in the middle. The CDR3 loop reads CASRETGTPFGTQYF. The CDR3 DNA reads TGTGCCAGCAGAGAGACCGGGACACCGTTCGGGACCCAGTACTTC.